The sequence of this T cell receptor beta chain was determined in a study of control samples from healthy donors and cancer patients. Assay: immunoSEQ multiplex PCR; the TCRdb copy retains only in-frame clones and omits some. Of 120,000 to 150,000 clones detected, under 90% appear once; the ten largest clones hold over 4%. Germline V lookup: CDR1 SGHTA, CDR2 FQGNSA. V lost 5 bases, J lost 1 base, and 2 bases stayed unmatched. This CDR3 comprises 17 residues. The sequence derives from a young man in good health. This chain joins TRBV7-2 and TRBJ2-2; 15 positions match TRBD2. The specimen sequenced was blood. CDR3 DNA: TGTGCCAGCAGCAGGACTAGCGGGGGGGTGAACACCGGGGAGCTGTTTTTT. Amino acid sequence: CASSRTSGGVNTGELFF.